These 6 T cell receptor beta chains originate from one sample sequenced in a study of cytomegalovirus exposure and HLA in healthy donors (TCRdb year 2017). The library relied on the immunoSEQ multiplex PCR assay. Here the immuneACCESS table is served through TCRdb, limited to in-frame sequences with V and J called. Missing clones are a known gap in these copies; in checked studies unresolved V genes cover under half, and the rest lacks a known reason. This sample gives approximately 150,000 clones in total; 90% to 95% of them show up just once. The biggest ten clones account for about 0.7% of the sample. Material: PBMCs. All receptors derive from a man between 18 and 29 years old in good health and CMV-seronegative.

This chain joins TRBV7-8 and TRBJ2-7, with D unclear. This CDR3 has 14 residues. Trimming took 5 bases from V and 3 from J, leaving 14 bases between them. Germline CDR1 SGHVS, CDR2 FQNEAQ. The CDR3 sequence is CASSPESVGYEQYF. CDR3 in DNA: TGTGCCAGCAGCCCCGAGAGCGTAGGCTACGAGCAGTACTTC.

The table lists this clone with a count of one. The chain carries TRBV6-5 and TRBJ1-1, with D possibly being TRBD1 (6 bases). CDR1 and CDR2 (germline): MNHEY, SVGAGI. The CDR3 contains 14 residues. Trimming pared 6 bases from V and 7 bases from J, leaving 18 bases between. CDR3 loop: CASSLLIQGVEAFF. The CDR3 DNA sequence: TGTGCCAGCAGCTTACTCATACAGGGAGTTGAAGCTTTCTTT.

CDR3 amino acids: CASRPTGGDTYEQYV. DNA of the CDR3: TGTGCCAGCAGACCGACAGGGGGCGACACTTACGAGCAGTACGTC. The chain links TRBV6-6 to TRBJ2-7; 10 bases match TRBD1. The CDR3 length is 15 residues. The ends lost 6 bases at V and 4 bases at J; junction bases unmatched: 9. The germline V gene has CDR1 MNHNY and CDR2 SVGAGI (reference sequence).

The gene calls are TRBV18 and TRBJ2-7, with TRBD2 matching 15 bases. There are 16 residues in the CDR3. With 3 bases clipped from V and 4 bases from J, the junction kept 4 bases outside the gene matches. Looked up from germline, CDR1 is KGHSH and CDR2 is LQKENI. As DNA, the CDR3 is TGTGCCAGCTCACCCCGGACTAGCGGGGGGGCATACGAGCAGTACTTC. It codes for CASSPRTSGGAYEQYF.

The rearrangement uses TRBV7-6 and TRBJ2-2; no reliable D call. Deletions cut 2 bases from V and 4 bases from J, with 8 bases between. Germline values: CDR1 SGHVS, CDR2 FNYEAQ. CDR3 length equals 14 residues. As DNA, the CDR3 is TGTGCCAGCAGCTTAATTCTTAGCACCGGGGAGCTGTTTTTT. Amino acid sequence: CASSLILSTGELFF.

V usage is TRBV9 and J usage is TRBJ2-1; 9 nucleotides line up with TRBD2. Losses at the gene ends were 2 bases for V and 0 bases for J; bases not matched to a gene: 3. CDR1 is SGDLS, CDR2 YYNGEE, per germline. The CDR3 runs 16 residues. In nucleotides, the CDR3 is TGTGCCAGCAGCGTTGGGACTAGCCACTCCTACAATGAGCAGTTCTTC. Its protein is CASSVGTSHSYNEQFF.